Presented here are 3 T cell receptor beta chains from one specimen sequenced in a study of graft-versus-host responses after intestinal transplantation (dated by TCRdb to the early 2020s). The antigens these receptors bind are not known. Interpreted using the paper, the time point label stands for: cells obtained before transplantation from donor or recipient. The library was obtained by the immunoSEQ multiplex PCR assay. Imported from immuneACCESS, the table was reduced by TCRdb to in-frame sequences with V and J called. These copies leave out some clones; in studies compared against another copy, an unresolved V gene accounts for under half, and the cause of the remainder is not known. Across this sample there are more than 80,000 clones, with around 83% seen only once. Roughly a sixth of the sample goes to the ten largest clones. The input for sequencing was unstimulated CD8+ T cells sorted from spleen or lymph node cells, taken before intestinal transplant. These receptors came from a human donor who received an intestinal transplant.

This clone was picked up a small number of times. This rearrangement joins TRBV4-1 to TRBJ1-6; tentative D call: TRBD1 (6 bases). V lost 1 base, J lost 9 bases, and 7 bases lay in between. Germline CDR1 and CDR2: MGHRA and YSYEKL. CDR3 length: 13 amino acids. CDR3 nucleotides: TGCGCCAGCAGCCAAGGCAGGGGTTCACCCCTCCACTTT. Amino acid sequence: CASSQGRGSPLHF.

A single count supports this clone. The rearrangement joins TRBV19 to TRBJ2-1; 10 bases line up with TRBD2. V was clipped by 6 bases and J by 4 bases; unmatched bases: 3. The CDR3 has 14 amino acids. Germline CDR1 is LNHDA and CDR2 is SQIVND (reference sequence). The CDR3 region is CASRLAGVYNEQFF. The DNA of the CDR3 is TGTGCCAGTAGGCTAGCGGGGGTTTACAATGAGCAGTTCTTC.

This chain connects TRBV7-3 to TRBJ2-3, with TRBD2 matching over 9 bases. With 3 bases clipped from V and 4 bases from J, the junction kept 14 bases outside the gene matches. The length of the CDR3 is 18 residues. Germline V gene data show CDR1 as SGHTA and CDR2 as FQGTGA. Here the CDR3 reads CASSFSLAGAPGADTQYF. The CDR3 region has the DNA TGTGCCAGCAGCTTTTCGTTAGCGGGAGCCCCGGGCGCAGATACGCAGTATTTT.